This T cell receptor (beta chain) is drawn from a study of CD8 T cells in ankylosing spondylitis. Overall study findings and caveats: Disease-linked clones were reportedly significantly enriched in matched ankylosing spondylitis synovial fluid.

Trimming took 4 bases from V and 2 from J; bases not matched to a gene: 5. The CDR3 runs 15 residues. Germline values: CDR1 MGHRA, CDR2 YSYEKL. In the case of this clonotype: What it recognizes is unknown.

Quantitative 5'-RACE with molecular barcodes produced the TCR beta libraries. Via MiXCR, TCRdb re-called the 5' RACE reads, giving one row per CDR3 protein. The sample carries about 250,000 distinct CDR3 sequences, over 15% recorded once. Material: blood, either unsorted or a sorted T cell fraction (not recorded which). The genes are TRBV4-1 and TRBJ2-3; TRBD1 agrees at 8 bases. The TCR comes from a male donor with ankylosing spondylitis or in good health (not recorded which). The CDR3 here is CASSPRTGTTDTQYF. DNA of the CDR3: TGCGCCAGCAGCCCTCGGACAGGGACCACAGATACGCAGTATTTT.